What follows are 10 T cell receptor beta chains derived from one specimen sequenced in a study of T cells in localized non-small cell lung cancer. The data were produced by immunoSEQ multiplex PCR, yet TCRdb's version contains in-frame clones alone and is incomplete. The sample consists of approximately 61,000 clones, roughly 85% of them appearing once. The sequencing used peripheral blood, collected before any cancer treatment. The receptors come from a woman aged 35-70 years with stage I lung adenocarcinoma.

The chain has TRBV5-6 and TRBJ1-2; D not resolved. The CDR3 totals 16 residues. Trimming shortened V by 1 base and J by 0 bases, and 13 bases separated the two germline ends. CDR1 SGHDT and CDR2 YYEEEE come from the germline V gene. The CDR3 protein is CASSLYRSLANYGYTF. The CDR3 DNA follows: TGTGCCAGCAGCTTGTACCGAAGCCTTGCTAACTATGGCTACACCTTC.

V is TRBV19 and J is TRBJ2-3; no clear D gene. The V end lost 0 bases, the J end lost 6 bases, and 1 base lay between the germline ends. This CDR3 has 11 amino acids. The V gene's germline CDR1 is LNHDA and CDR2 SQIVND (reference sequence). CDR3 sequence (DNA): TGTGCCAGTAGTATAGAGGATACGCAGTATTTT. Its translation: CASSIEDTQYF.

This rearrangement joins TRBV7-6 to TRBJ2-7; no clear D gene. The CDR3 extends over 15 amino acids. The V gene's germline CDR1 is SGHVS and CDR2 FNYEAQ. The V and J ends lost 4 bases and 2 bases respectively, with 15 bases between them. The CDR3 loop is CASSSAFGVTYEQYF. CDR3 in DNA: TGTGCCAGCAGCTCCGCTTTTGGGGTAACCTACGAGCAGTACTTC.

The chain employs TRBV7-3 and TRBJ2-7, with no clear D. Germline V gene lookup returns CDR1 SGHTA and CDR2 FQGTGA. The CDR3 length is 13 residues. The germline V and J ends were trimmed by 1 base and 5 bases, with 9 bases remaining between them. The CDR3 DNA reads TGTGCCAGCAGCTTAAAAGTCATCGACGAGCAGTACTTC. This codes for CASSLKVIDEQYF. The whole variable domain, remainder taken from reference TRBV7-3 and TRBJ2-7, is GAGVSQTPSNKVTEKGKYVELRCDPISGHTALYWYRQSLGQGPEFLIYFQGTGAADDSGLPNDRFFAVRPEGSVSTLKIQRTERGDSAVYLCASSLKVIDEQYFGPGTRLTVT.

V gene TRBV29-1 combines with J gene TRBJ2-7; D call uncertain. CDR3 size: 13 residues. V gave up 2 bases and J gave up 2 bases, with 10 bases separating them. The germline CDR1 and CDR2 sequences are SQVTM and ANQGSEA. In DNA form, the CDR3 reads TGCAGCGTTGAATCCCGGGTAACCTACGAGCAGTACTTC. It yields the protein CSVESRVTYEQYF.

The CDR3 loop reads CASSTRTTNEKLFF. The DNA for the CDR3 is TGTGCCAGCAGCACCAGGACAACTAATGAAAAACTGTTTTTT. The chain is built from TRBV13 and TRBJ1-4; D is undetermined. This CDR3 is built from 14 residues. Trimming left V 5 bases short and J 0 bases short, with 7 bases between. Germline CDR1 reads PRHDT; CDR2 reads FYEKMQ (reference sequence).

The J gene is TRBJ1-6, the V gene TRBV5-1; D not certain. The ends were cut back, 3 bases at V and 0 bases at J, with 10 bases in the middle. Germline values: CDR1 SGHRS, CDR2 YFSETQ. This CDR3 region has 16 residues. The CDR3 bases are TGCGCCAGCAGCTCCCGTCAGAGCTCCTATAATTCACCCCTCCACTTT. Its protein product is CASSSRQSSYNSPLHF.

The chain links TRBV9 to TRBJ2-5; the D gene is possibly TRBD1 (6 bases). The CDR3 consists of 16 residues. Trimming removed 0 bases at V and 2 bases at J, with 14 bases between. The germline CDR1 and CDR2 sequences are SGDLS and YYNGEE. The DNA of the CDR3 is TGTGCCAGCAGCGTAGCTACAGGGTTGGGGCAAGAGACCCAGTACTTC. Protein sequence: CASSVATGLGQETQYF.

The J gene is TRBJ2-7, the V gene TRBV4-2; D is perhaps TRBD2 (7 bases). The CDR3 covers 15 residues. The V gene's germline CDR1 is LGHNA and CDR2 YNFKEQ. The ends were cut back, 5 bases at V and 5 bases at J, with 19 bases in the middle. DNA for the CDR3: TGTGCCAGCAGCATCCGTAATGGCGGGGGCGACGAGCAGTACTTC. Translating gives CASSIRNGGGDEQYF.

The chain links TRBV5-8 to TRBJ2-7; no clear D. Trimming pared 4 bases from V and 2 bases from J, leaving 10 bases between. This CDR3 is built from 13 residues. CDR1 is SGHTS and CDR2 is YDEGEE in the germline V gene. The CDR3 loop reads CASSPERTYEQYF. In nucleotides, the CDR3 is TGTGCCAGCAGCCCGGAAAGGACCTACGAGCAGTACTTC. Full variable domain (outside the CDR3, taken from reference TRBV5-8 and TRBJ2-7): EAGVTQSPTHLIKTRGQQATLRCSPISGHTSVYWYQQALGLGLQFLLWYDEGEERNRGNFPPRFSGRQFPNYSSELNVNALELEDSALYLCASSPERTYEQYFGPGTRLTVT.